What follows are 3 T cell receptor beta chains derived from one specimen sequenced in a study of T cells in Graves' hyperthyroidism and ophthalmopathy. TCR beta CDR3 regions were amplified from RNA. The TCR CDR3 was amplified in a first-round RT-PCR using the HTBI primer set. One entry per CDR3 protein results from TCRdb running MiXCR on the multiplex PCR reads. The sample consists of around 440,000 distinct CDR3 sequences, more than 15% of them appearing once. The specimen sequenced was blood. The origin of the receptors is a woman between 18 and 29 years old with Graves' hyperthyroidism.

In this sample, this clonotype turned up many times. The chain combines TRBV3-1 with TRBJ2-7, with TRBD2 matching over 12 bases. The CDR3 covers 15 residues. Per the germline V gene, CDR1 is LGHDT and CDR2 is YNNKEL (reference sequence). V gave up 6 bases and J gave up 3 bases; unmatched junction bases: 6. In nucleotides, the CDR3 is TGTGCCAGCAGTCGACTAGCGGGAGAGGTCTACGAGCAGTACTTC. Amino acids: CASSRLAGEVYEQYF.

This clonotype has a handful of counts. The J gene is TRBJ2-1, the V gene TRBV2; no reliable D call. The CDR3 spans 15 residues. CDR1 is SNHLY and CDR2 is FYNNEI in the germline V gene. Trimming stripped 2 bases from V and 3 bases from J, with 11 bases between. The CDR3 spells CASSEHVEVYNEQFF. CDR3 nucleotide sequence: TGTGCCAGCAGTGAACACGTGGAAGTCTACAATGAGCAGTTCTTC. Filled out from reference TRBV2 and TRBJ2-1, the complete variable domain reads EPEVTQTPSHQVTQMGQEVILRCVPISNHLYFYWYRQILGQKVEFLVSFYNNEISEKSEIFDDQFSVERPDGSNFTLKIRSTKLEDSAMYFCASSEHVEVYNEQFFGPGTRLTVL.

This chain links TRBV20-1 with TRBJ2-1; tentative D call: TRBD1 (6 bases). The CDR3 totals 15 residues. Germline V lookup: CDR1 DFQATT, CDR2 SNEGSKA (reference sequence). V lost 3 bases and J lost 6, with 18 bases in between. CDR3 sequence reads: CSARVRQASGNEQFF. CDR3 sequence (DNA): TGCAGTGCTAGGGTAAGACAGGCTTCGGGCAATGAGCAGTTCTTC.